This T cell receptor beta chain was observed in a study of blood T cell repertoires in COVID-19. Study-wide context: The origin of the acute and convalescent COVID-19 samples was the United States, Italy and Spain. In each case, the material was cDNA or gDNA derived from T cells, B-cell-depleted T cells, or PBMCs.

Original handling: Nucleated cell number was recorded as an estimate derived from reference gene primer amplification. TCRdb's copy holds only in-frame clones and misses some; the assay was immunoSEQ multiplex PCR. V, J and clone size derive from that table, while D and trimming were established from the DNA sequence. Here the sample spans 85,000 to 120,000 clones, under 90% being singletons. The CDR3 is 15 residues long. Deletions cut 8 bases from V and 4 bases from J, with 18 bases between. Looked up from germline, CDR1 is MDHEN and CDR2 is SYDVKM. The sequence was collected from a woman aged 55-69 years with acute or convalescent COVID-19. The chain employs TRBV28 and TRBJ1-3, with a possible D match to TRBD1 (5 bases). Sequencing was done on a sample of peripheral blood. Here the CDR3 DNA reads TGTGCCAGCTTGTGGAGGGGTCGTTCAGGAAACACCATATATTTT. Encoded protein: CASLWRGRSGNTIYF.